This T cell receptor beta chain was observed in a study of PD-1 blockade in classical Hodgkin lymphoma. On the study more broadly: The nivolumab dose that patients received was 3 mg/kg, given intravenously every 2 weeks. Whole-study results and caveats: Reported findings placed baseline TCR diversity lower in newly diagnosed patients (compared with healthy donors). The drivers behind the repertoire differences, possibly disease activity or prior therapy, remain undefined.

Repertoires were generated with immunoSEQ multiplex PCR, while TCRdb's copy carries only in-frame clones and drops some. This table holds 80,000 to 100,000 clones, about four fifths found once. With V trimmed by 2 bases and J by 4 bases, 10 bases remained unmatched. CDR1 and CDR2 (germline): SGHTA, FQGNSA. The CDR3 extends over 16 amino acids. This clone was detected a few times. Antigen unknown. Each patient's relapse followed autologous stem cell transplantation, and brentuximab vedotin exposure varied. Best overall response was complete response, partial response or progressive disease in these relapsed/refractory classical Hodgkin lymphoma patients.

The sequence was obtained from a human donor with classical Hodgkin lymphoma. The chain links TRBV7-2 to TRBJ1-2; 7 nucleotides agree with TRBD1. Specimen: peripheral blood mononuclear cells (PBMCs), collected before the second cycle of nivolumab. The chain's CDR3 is CASSLTGQSYLYGYTF. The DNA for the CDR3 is TGTGCCAGCAGCTTAACGGGACAGTCTTATCTCTATGGCTACACCTTC.